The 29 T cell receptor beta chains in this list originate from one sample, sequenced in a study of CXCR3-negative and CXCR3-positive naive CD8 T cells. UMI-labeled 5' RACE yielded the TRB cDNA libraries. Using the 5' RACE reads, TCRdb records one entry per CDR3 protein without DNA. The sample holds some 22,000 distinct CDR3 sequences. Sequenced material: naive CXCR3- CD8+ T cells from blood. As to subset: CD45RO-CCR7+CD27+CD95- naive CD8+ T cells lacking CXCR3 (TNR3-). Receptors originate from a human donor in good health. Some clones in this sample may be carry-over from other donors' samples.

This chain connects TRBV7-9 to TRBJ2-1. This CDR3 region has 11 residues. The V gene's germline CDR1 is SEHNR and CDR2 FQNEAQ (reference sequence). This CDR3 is CASSLQNEQFF.

CDR3: CASSTRPGRTEAFF. The chain combines TRBV28 with TRBJ1-1; TCRdb picks TRBD1, but there is no DNA to check that call. CDR1 and CDR2 (germline): MDHEN, SYDVKM. The CDR3 is made up of 14 amino acids.

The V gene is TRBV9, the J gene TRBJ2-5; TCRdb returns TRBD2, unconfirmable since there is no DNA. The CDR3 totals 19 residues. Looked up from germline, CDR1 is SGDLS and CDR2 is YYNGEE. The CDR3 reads CASSVGTGLAGEDQETQYF.

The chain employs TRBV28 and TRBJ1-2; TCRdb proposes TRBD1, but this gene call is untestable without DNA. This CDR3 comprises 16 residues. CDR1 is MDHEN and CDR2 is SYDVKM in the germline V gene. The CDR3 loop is CASSSPRTGDIYGYTF.

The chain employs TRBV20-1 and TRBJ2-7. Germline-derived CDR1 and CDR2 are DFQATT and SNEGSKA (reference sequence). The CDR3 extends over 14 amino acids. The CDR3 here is CSASPVYPSYEQYF.

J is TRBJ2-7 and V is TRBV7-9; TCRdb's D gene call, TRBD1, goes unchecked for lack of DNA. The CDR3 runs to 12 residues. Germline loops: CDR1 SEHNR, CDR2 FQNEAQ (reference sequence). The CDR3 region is CASSQGSYEQYF.

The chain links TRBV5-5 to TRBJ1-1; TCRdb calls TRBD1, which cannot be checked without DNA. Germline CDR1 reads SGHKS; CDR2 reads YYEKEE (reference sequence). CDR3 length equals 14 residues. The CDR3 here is CASLIDRENTEAFF.

CDR3 sequence: CSARDVAALLNEQFF. The gene calls are TRBV20-1 and TRBJ2-1. Germline V gene data show CDR1 as DFQATT and CDR2 as SNEGSKA (reference sequence). CDR3 length: 15 amino acids.

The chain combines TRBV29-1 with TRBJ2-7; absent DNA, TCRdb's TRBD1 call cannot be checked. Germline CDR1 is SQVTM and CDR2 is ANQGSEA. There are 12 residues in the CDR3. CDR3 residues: CSGRDSSSEQYF.

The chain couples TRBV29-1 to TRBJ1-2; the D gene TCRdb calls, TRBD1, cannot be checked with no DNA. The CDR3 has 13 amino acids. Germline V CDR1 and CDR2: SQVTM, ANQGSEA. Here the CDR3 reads CSVESLVPYGYTF.

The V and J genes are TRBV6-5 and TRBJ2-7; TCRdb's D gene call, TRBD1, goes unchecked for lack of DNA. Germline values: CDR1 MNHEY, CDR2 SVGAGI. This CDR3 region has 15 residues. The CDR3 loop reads CASSHRDPPGYEQYF.

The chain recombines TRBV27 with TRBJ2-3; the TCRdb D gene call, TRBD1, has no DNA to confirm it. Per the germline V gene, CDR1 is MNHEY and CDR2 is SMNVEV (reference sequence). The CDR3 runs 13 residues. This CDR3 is CASSFDQGDTQYF.

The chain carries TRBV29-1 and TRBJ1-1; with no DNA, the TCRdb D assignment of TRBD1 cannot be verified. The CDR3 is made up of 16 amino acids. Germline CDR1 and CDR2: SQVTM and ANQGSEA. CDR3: CSVEGAQRRMNTEAFF. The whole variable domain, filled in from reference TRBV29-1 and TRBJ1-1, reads SAVISQKPSRDICQRGTSLTIQCQVDSQVTMMFWYRQQPGQSLTLIATANQGSEATYESGFVIDKFPISRPNLTFSTLTVSNMSPEDSSIYLCSVEGAQRRMNTEAFFGQGTRLTVV.

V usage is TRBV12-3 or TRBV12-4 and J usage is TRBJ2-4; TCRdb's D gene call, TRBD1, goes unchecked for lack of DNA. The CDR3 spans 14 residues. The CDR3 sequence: CASSLGGAGNIQYF.

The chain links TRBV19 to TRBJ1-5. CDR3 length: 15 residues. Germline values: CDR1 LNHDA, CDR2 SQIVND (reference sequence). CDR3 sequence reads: CASSLGGNSNQPQHF.

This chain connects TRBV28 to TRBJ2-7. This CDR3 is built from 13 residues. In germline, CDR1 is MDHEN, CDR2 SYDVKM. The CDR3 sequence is CASSFPGSYEQYF.

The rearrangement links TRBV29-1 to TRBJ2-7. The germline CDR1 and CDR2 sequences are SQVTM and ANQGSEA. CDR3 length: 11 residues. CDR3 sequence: CSGGTNYEQYF.

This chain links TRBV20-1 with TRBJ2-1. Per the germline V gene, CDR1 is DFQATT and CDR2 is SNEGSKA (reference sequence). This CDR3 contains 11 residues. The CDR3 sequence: CSAPTYNEQFF.

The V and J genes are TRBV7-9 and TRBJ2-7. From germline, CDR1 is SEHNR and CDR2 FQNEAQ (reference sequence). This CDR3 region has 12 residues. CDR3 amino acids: CASSLGRYEQYF.

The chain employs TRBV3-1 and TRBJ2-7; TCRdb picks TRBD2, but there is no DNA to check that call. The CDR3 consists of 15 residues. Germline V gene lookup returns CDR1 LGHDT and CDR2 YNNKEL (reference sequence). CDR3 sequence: CASSPGPQASYEQYF.

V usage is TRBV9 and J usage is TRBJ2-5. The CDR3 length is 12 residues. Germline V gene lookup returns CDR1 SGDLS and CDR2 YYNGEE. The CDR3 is CASSEGKETQYF.

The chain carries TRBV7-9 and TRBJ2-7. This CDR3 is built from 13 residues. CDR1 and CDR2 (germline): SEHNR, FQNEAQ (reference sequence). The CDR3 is CASSLPASYEQYF. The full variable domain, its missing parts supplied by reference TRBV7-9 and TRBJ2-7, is DTGVSQNPRHKITKRGQNVTFRCDPISEHNRLYWYRQTLGQGPEFLTYFQNEAQLEKSRLLSDRFSAERPKGSFSTLEIQRTEQGDSAMYLCASSLPASYEQYFGPGTRLTVT.

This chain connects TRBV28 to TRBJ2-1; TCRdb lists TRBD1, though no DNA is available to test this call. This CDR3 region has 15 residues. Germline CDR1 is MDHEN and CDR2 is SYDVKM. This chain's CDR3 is CASGGALTGPLKQFF.

The CDR3 protein is CASSLAGGGTYEQYF. The V gene is TRBV5-1, the J gene TRBJ2-7; the D call from TCRdb, TRBD1, cannot be confirmed without DNA. The CDR3 extends over 15 amino acids. Germline V lookup: CDR1 SGHRS, CDR2 YFSETQ.

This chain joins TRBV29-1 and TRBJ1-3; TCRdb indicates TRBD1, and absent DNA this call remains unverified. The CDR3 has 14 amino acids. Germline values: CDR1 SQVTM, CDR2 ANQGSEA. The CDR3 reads CSVEVMGEGNTIYF.

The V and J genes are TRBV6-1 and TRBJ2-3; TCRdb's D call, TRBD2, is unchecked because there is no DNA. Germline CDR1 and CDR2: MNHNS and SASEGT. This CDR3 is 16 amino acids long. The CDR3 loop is CASSEALAGPTDTQYF.

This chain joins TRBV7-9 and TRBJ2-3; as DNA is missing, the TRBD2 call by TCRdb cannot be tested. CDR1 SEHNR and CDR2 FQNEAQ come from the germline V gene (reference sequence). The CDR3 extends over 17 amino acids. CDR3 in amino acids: CASSLVGLAPETDTQYF. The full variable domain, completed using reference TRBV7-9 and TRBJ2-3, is DTGVSQNPRHKITKRGQNVTFRCDPISEHNRLYWYRQTLGQGPEFLTYFQNEAQLEKSRLLSDRFSAERPKGSFSTLEIQRTEQGDSAMYLCASSLVGLAPETDTQYFGPGTRLTVL.

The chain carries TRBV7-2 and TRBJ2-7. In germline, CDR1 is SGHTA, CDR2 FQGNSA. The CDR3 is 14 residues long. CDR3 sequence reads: CASSFHRNSYEQYF.

CDR3 sequence: CASSQGSSGGARNEQFF. This chain uses TRBV4-3 with TRBJ2-1; the TCRdb D gene call, TRBD2, has no DNA to confirm it. The CDR3 loop spans 17 amino acids. The germline V gene has CDR1 LGHNA and CDR2 YSLEER.